These T cell receptor beta chains were read from a single sample in a study of blood T cells in healthy people across ages. MiXCR, run by TCRdb on the 5' RACE reads, gives a single entry per CDR3 protein. The sample has about 930,000 distinct CDR3 sequences; just under 30% are singletons. The data also belong to a second study, concerning T cells of mothers and their children.

Sequencing used blood. These receptors were collected from a woman between 35 and 50 years old in good health. Both conserved end residues are part of each CDR3. D genes are given only for firm matches. The size of a clone is reported for some rows only, either as once, few or many, or as a class for expanded clones.

abundance	d_gene	v_gene	j_gene	CDR3nt	CDR3aa
NA	NA	TRBV7-2	TRBJ1-5	TGTGCCAGCAGCTTACTGGGGGTGAGCAATCAGCCCCAGCATTTT	CASSLLGVSNQPQHF
few	NA	TRBV2	TRBJ2-1	TGTGCCAGCCTCCCGGCGCGTATGGAGCAGTTCTTC	CASLPARMEQFF
NA	NA	TRBV29-1	TRBJ2-3	TGCAGCGTTGAGGCCCTCACAGATACGCAGTATTTT	CSVEALTDTQYF
many	TRBD2	TRBV5-1	TRBJ2-1	TGCGCCAGCAGCCAAAGACTAGCACCCAATGAGCAGTTCTTC	CASSQRLAPNEQFF
many	TRBD2	TRBV12-3/TRBV12-4	TRBJ2-1	TGTGCCAGCAGTTCGGGCGGGGGGAACTACAATGAGCAGTTCTTC	CASSSGGGNYNEQFF
many	TRBD1	TRBV3-1	TRBJ2-1	TGTGCCAGCAGCCATTCTCCGGGACAGGGACACAATGAGCAGTTCTTC	CASSHSPGQGHNEQFF
few	TRBD2	TRBV28	TRBJ2-1	TGTGCCAGCAGTTCCTCCCGTAGGAGCGAGCGGGGGGGCAATGAGCAGTTCTTC	CASSSSRRSERGGNEQFF
many	NA	TRBV7-2	TRBJ2-3	TGTGCCAGCAGCCCATGGGGGTCCGGGGATACGCAGTATTTT	CASSPWGSGDTQYF
NA	TRBD1	TRBV7-2	TRBJ2-1	TGTGCCCTCTTAGGGGCCCAGGGGGAGAGCTCCTACAATGAGCAGTTCTTC	CALLGAQGESSYNEQFF
NA	NA	TRBV29-1	TRBJ1-1	TGCAGCGTTGTTCGGTATGCGAACACTGAAGCTTTCTTT	CSVVRYANTEAFF
NA	TRBD1	TRBV5-1	TRBJ1-1	TGCGCCAGCAGCTTGGATCCGGCAGGGGGCATCACTGAAGCTTTCTTT	CASSLDPAGGITEAFF
NA	TRBD1	TRBV6-5	TRBJ2-7	TGTGCCAGCAGAGGGGACAGGGGGCCCTACGAGCAGTACTTC	CASRGDRGPYEQYF
NA	TRBD1	TRBV29-1	TRBJ1-1	TGCAGCGTCCAAAAGGGACAGGGAGCTTTCTTT	CSVQKGQGAFF
many	NA	TRBV7-2	TRBJ2-5	TGTGCCAGCAGTTACGAACAGTCCCAAGAGACCCAGTACTTC	CASSYEQSQETQYF
few	TRBD1	TRBV5-1	TRBJ1-1	TGCGCCAGCAGCCCGCCGGGACAGCATACTACGAAAGCTTTCTTT	CASSPPGQHTTKAFF
many	TRBD1	TRBV27	TRBJ2-7	TGTGCCAGCAGTTTATCGGTCCCGACAGGGCTCTCCGAGCAGTACTTC	CASSLSVPTGLSEQYF
once	TRBD1	TRBV7-2	TRBJ1-4	TGTGCCAGCAGCTTGGACAGGGCGTCGGGTCGGAAACTGTTTTTT	CASSLDRASGRKLFF
few	NA	TRBV7-2	TRBJ2-6	TGTGCCAGCAGCTTATGGGAAGGGGCCAACGTCCTGACTTTC	CASSLWEGANVLTF
NA	NA	TRBV12-3/TRBV12-4	TRBJ1-4	TGTGCCAGCAGTTCGGCGGGGCGGCCAACTAATGAAAAACTGTTTTTT	CASSSAGRPTNEKLFF
NA	NA	TRBV28	TRBJ1-2	TGTGCCAGCAGTCCATTCTCGGACAGTTTAAGATCTAACTATGGCTACACCTTC	CASSPFSDSLRSNYGYTF
NA	TRBD1	TRBV6-5	TRBJ2-4	TGTGCCGGCAGCGCGACAGGGAAAAACATTCAGTACTTC	CAGSATGKNIQYF
NA	NA	TRBV29-1	TRBJ1-1	TGCAGCGTTGAGCCCGATTTAAACACTGAAGCTTTCTTT	CSVEPDLNTEAFF
few	NA	TRBV3-1	TRBJ2-5	TGTGCCAGCAGCCAACCGGGGCGGCAAGAGACCCAGTACTTC	CASSQPGRQETQYF
NA	NA	TRBV28	TRBJ1-5	TGTGCCAGCAGTTCAAGATCAGGGGGCAATCAGCCCCAGCATTTT	CASSSRSGGNQPQHF
many	TRBD1	TRBV4-2	TRBJ1-4	TGTGCCAGCAGCCAAGATGCCGGGACAGCTGGAGTTAGGGAAAAACTGTTTTTT	CASSQDAGTAGVREKLFF
NA	NA	TRBV2	TRBJ2-7	TGTGCCAGCAGTGAAGCGCTTGTTCAGAGCTCCTACGAGCAGTACTTC	CASSEALVQSSYEQYF
NA	NA	TRBV12-3/TRBV12-4	TRBJ2-3	TGTGCCAGCAGTCGAGGACTTAGCACAGATGCGCAGTATTTT	CASSRGLSTDAQYF
few	NA	TRBV3-1	TRBJ1-6	TGTGCCAGCAGCCAAGGGGGGGCAGGGCTCTATAATTCACCCCTCCACTTT	CASSQGGAGLYNSPLHF
NA	NA	TRBV11-3	TRBJ1-1	TGTGCCAGCAGCTTAGTATCCTACACTGAAGCTTTCTTT	CASSLVSYTEAFF
few	NA	TRBV5-1	TRBJ2-3	TGCGCCAGCAGCTTGGCTATGGACAGCCGAGAAAGCACAGATACGCAGTATTTT	CASSLAMDSRESTDTQYF
few	NA	TRBV5-1	TRBJ2-3	TGCGCCAGCAGCTTTGGACCCTCAGATACGCAGTATTTT	CASSFGPSDTQYF
NA	TRBD1	TRBV28	TRBJ1-6	TGTGCCAGCAGTACCGGGACAGGGGGCTGGGGTTCACCCCTCCACTTT	CASSTGTGGWGSPLHF